This T cell receptor beta chain was identified during a study of T-cell reconstitution after alpha-beta-depleted transplantation in children. Preparation of the TCRbeta library used unique molecular identifiers. MiXCR, run by TCRdb on the PCR reads, gives a single entry per CDR3 protein. Here the sample spans 150,000 to 250,000 distinct CDR3 sequences, less than 15% being singletons. This clonotype was counted many times. V was pared by 4 bases and J by 5 bases, with 6 bases between. The CDR3 has 11 residues. The germline CDR1 and CDR2 sequences are SGHNT and YYREEE (reference sequence). This chain links TRBV5-4 with TRBJ2-5; D not resolved. Sequenced here: PBMCs from the stem cell graft donor, sampled from the stem cell graft. The origin of this receptor is a human donor who donated a stem cell graft to a child with acute lymphoblastic leukemia. The CDR3 bases are TGTGCCAGCAGCGAAGTTGAGACCCAGTACTTC. It codes for CASSEVETQYF.